The 18 T cell receptor beta chains below were found in one sample sequenced in a study of neoadjuvant anti-PD-1 for oral cavity cancer. The method was immunoSEQ multiplex PCR; TCRdb's version includes in-frame clones alone and lacks a portion of them. The sample lists 65,000 to 95,000 clones, approximately 80% occurring once. This sample comprised PBMCs, obtained before nivolumab (anti-PD-1) treatment. Every receptor here comes from a person aged 35-79 years with oral cavity squamous cell carcinoma.

The CDR3 here is CASSQWWGGGYNEQFF. The CDR3, as DNA: TGTGCCAGCAGCCAATGGTGGGGCGGGGGTTACAATGAGCAGTTCTTC. The J gene is TRBJ2-1, the V gene TRBV25-1, with 7 bases matching TRBD2. CDR1 and CDR2 from the germline V gene are MGHDK and SYGVNS. V trimming: 6 bases; J trimming: 4 bases; junction bases outside the gene matches: 12. The CDR3 consists of 16 residues.

The chain recombines TRBV29-1 with TRBJ2-3, with 14 nucleotides matching TRBD2. V gave up 6 bases and J gave up 1 base; unmatched junction bases: 3. The CDR3 sequence is 15 residues long. The germline V gene encodes CDR1 SQVTM and CDR2 ANQGSEA. The CDR3 loop reads CSVAGLAGGTDTQYF. For the CDR3, the DNA is TGCAGCGTCGCGGGACTAGCGGGGGGCACAGATACGCAGTATTTT.

This clone was found once. V and J are TRBV29-1 and TRBJ1-2; D remains ambiguous. This CDR3 contains 13 residues. The germline CDR1 and CDR2 sequences are SQVTM and ANQGSEA. The V end lost 3 bases, the J end lost 4 bases, and 12 bases lay between the germline ends. Here the CDR3 DNA reads TGCAGCGTTGATACCGGCAGCACCTATGGCTACACCTTC. Translation gives CSVDTGSTYGYTF.

The CDR3 region is CASSLYTSGEDGTQYF. CDR3 DNA sequence: TGTGCCAGCAGCTTGTATACTAGCGGAGAGGATGGTACGCAGTATTTT. The V and J genes are TRBV5-6 and TRBJ2-3; 8 bases are shared with TRBD2. The CDR3 runs 16 residues. Germline CDR1 reads SGHDT; CDR2 reads YYEEEE. V dropped 1 base and J dropped 8; count of bases not matched to a gene: 12.

The V call is TRBV30, the J call TRBJ2-7; perhaps D is TRBD1 or TRBD2 (6 bases each). Trimming took off 5 bases at V and 5 bases at J, with 13 bases between the two ends. This CDR3 is 12 amino acids long. Germline CDR1 GTSNPN, CDR2 SVGIG (reference sequence). The chain's CDR3 is CAWSGGPHEQYF. CDR3 nucleotide sequence: TGTGCCTGGTCTGGGGGGCCCCACGAGCAGTACTTC. The full variable domain, with the rest looked up from reference TRBV30 and TRBJ2-7, is SQTIHQWPATLVQPVGSPLSLECTVEGTSNPNLYWYRQAAGRGLQLLFYSVGIGQISSEVPQNLSASRPQDRQFILSSKKLLLSDSGFYLCAWSGGPHEQYFGPGTRLTVT.

The CDR3 sequence: CASNSQGAMDIQYF. In nucleotides, the CDR3 is TGTGCCAGCAATTCCCAGGGGGCGATGGACATTCAGTACTTC. The rearrangement joins TRBV2 to TRBJ2-4, with TRBD1 matching 8 bases. Germline V gene lookup returns CDR1 SNHLY and CDR2 FYNNEI. After removal of 7 bases from V and 8 bases from J, the junction contained 10 bases not matched to a gene. The CDR3 runs to 14 residues.

This clone was observed a single time. The V call is TRBV6-6, the J call TRBJ2-7; D unresolved. V was cut by 2 bases and J by 9 bases, with 17 bases left in between. The germline V gene encodes CDR1 MNHNY and CDR2 SVGAGI (reference sequence). There are 14 residues in the CDR3. CDR3 nucleotide sequence: TGTGCCAGCAGTTACAACCAGGCCAGGTCTGGGCAGTACTTC. This encodes CASSYNQARSGQYF.

This clone has just a few counts. The V gene is TRBV23-1, the J gene TRBJ1-2, with a weak D call TRBD1 (6 bases). TRBV23-1 is an ORF; its function is uncertain. Trimming stripped 9 bases from V and 4 bases from J, with 9 bases between. The CDR3 length is 11 residues. The CDR3 bases are TGCGCCAGATACAGGGTCTATGGCTACACCTTC. Protein sequence: CARYRVYGYTF.

CDR3 residues: CASSFGSGEQYF. DNA of the CDR3: TGTGCCAGCAGCTTCGGAAGTGGGGAGCAGTACTTC. The chain has TRBV7-9 and TRBJ2-7; D is unclear. CDR1 and CDR2 from the germline V gene are SEHNR and FQNEAQ (reference sequence). The V end lost 3 bases, the J end lost 7 bases, and 10 bases lay between the germline ends. The CDR3 spans 12 residues.

The chain uses TRBV27 and TRBJ1-1, with 10 bases aligning to TRBD1. The junction had 3 bases not matched to a gene; V was cut back by 1 base and J by 4 bases. The CDR3 has 15 residues. Germline assignment: CDR1 MNHEY and CDR2 SMNVEV (reference sequence). In DNA form, the CDR3 reads TGTGCCAGCAGTTTATGGACAGGGGGTCGCACTGAAGCTTTCTTT. It encodes CASSLWTGGRTEAFF.

The rearrangement links TRBV30 to TRBJ2-6, with D possibly TRBD1 on 5 matching bases. Germline assignment: CDR1 GTSNPN and CDR2 SVGIG (reference sequence). V gave up 2 bases and J gave up 2 bases, with 10 bases separating them. The CDR3 contains 15 residues. The CDR3: CAWSSKGPGANVLTF. The CDR3 DNA reads as TGTGCCTGGAGTTCGAAGGGGCCTGGGGCCAACGTCCTGACTTTC.

The rearrangement links TRBV5-1 to TRBJ2-7, with TRBD1 matching 7 bases. V shed 4 bases and J 5 bases; nucleotides not matched to a gene: 12. Germline V gene data show CDR1 as SGHRS and CDR2 as YFSETQ. The CDR3 sequence is 15 residues long. CDR3: CASSKGQELSNEQYF. In DNA, the CDR3 is TGCGCCAGCAGCAAAGGACAGGAACTTTCGAACGAGCAGTACTTC.

The rearrangement links TRBV6-5 to TRBJ1-1, with 8 positions matching TRBD1. After removal of 4 bases from V and 4 bases from J, the junction contained 11 bases not matched to a gene. The CDR3 loop spans 16 amino acids. Germline lookup yields CDR1 MNHEY and CDR2 SVGAGI. The DNA of the CDR3 is TGTGCCAGCAGTTCCCCCCGGACAGGGTGGACCACTGAAGCTTTCTTT. This encodes CASSSPRTGWTTEAFF.

V is TRBV5-1 and J is TRBJ1-3, with 7 nucleotides matching TRBD1. Germline values: CDR1 SGHRS, CDR2 YFSETQ. This CDR3 is 14 amino acids long. With V trimmed by 4 bases and J by 3 bases, 4 bases remained unmatched. For the CDR3, the DNA is TGCGCCAGCAGCAGACAGGGCTTTGGAAACACCATATATTTT. Translating it yields CASSRQGFGNTIYF.

The chain couples TRBV5-6 to TRBJ2-1, with D maybe TRBD1 (5 bases). Germline V gene lookup returns CDR1 SGHDT and CDR2 YYEEEE. The CDR3 totals 14 residues. V gave up 3 bases and J gave up 5 bases, with 12 bases separating them. CDR3 nucleotide sequence: TGTGCCAGCAGCTGGGGCCCCTCAAACAATGAGCAGTTCTTC. Translating it yields CASSWGPSNNEQFF. The variable domain in full, completed from reference TRBV5-6 and TRBJ2-1, reads DAGVTQSPTHLIKTRGQQVTLRCSPKSGHDTVSWYQQALGQGPQFIFQYYEEEERQRGNFPDRFSGHQFPNYSSELNVNALLLGDSALYLCASSWGPSNNEQFFGPGTRLTVL.

This clone appeared a few times. This sequence joins TRBV19 and TRBJ2-2, with D tentatively TRBD1 (6 bases). V dropped 5 bases and J dropped 3 bases, with 16 bases sitting between them. The CDR3 has 16 residues. CDR1 LNHDA and CDR2 SQIVND come from the germline V gene (reference sequence). CDR3 bases: TGTGCCAGTAGTCCCCTCGCTGGGGGCTACACCGGGGAGCTGTTTTTT. Protein product: CASSPLAGGYTGELFF.

This chain connects TRBV28 to TRBJ2-5; possible D gene TRBD2, 6 bases. The CDR3 covers 12 residues. V lost 6 bases, J lost 5 bases, and 10 bases lay in between. Per germline, CDR1 MDHEN and CDR2 SYDVKM. Here the CDR3 DNA reads TGTGCCAGCAGCGGGGGAGACGAGACCCAGTACTTC. Protein sequence: CASSGGDETQYF.

The rearrangement joins TRBV5-4 to TRBJ2-2; TRBD2 agrees at 13 bases. The length of the CDR3 is 16 residues. V gave up 6 bases and J gave up 1 base; unmatched junction bases: 3. In germline, CDR1 is SGHNT, CDR2 YYREEE (reference sequence). The CDR3 reads CASTGTSGKNTGELFF. DNA of the CDR3: TGTGCCAGCACCGGGACTAGCGGGAAGAACACCGGGGAGCTGTTTTTT.